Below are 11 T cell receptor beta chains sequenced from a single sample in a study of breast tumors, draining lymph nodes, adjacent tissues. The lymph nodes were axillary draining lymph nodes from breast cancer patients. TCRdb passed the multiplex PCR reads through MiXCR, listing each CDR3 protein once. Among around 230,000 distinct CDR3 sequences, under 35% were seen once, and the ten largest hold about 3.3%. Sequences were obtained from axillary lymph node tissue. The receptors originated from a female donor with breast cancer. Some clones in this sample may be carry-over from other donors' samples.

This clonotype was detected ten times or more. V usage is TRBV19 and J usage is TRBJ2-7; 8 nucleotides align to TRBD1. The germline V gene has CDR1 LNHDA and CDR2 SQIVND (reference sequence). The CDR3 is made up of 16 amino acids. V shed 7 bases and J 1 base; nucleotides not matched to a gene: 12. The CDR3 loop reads CASMGSGQGASYEQYF. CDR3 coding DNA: TGTGCCAGTATGGGGTCGGGCCAGGGGGCTTCCTACGAGCAGTACTTC. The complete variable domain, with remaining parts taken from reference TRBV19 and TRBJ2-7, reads DGGITQSPKYLFRKEGQNVTLSCEQNLNHDAMYWYRQDPGQGLRLIYYSQIVNDFQKGDIAEGYSVSREKKESFPLTVTSAQKNPTAFYLCASMGSGQGASYEQYFGPGTRLTVT.

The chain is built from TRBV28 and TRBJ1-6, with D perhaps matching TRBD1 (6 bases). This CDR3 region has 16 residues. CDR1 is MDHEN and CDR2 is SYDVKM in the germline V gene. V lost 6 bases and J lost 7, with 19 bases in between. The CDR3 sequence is CASRMRGGGGNSPLHF. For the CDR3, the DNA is TGTGCCAGCAGGATGAGAGGGGGGGGTGGCAATTCACCCCTCCACTTT.

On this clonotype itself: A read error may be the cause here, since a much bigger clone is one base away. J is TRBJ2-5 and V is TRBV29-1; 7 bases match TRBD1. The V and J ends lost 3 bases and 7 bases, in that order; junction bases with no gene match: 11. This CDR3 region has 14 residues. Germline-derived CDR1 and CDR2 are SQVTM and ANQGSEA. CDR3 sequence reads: CSVDPTGLVGTQYF. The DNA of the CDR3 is TGCAGCGTTGACCCGACAGGGCTTGTTGGGACCCAGTACTTC.

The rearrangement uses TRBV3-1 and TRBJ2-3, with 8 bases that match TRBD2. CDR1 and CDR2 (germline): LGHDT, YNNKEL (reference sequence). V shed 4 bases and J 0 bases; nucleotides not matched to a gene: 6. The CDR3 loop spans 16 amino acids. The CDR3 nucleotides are TGTGCCAGCAGCCCCCTTAGCGGGGAGAGCACAGATACGCAGTATTTT. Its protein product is CASSPLSGESTDTQYF.

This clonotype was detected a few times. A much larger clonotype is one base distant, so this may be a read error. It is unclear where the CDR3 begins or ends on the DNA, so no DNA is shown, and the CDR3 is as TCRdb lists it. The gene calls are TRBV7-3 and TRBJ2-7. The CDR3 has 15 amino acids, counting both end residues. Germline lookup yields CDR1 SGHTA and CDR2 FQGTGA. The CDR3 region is CASSLVAGGSYEQHF.

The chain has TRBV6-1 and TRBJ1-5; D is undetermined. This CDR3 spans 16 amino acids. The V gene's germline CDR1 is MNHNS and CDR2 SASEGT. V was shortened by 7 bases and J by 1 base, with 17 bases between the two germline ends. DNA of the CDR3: TGTGCCAGCACCCGACCCCGTGGAGCCAGCAATCAGCCCCAGCATTTT. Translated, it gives CASTRPRGASNQPQHF.

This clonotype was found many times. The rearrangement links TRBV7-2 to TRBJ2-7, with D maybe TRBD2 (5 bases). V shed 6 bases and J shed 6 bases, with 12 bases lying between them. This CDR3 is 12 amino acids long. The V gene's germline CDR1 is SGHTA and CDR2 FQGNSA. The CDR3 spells CASSYSEVEQYF. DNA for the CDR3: TGTGCCAGCAGTTACTCGGAGGTCGAGCAGTACTTC. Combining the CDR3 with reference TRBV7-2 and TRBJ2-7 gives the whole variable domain GAGVSQSPSNKVTEKGKDVELRCDPISGHTALYWYRQSLGQGLEFLIYFQGNSAPDKSGLPSDRFSAERTGGSVSTLTIQRTQQEDSAVYLCASSYSEVEQYFGPGTRLTVT.

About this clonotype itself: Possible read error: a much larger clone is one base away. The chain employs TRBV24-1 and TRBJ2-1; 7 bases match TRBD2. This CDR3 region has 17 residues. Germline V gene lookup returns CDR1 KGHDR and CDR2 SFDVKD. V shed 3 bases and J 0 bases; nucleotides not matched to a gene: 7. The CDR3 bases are TGTGCCACCAGTGATCCGACTGGCGGGAGCTCCTACAATGAGCAGTTCTTC. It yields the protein CATSDPTGGSSYNEQFF.

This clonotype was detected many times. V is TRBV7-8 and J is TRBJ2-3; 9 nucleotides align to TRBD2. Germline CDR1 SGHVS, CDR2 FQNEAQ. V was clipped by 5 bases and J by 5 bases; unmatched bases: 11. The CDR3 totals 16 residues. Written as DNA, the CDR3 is TGTGCCAGCAGCATCCCTAGCGGGGCCTCGGTAGATACGCAGTATTTT. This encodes CASSIPSGASVDTQYF. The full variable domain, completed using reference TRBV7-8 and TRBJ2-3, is GAGVSQSPRYKVAKRGQDVALRCDPISGHVSLFWYQQALGQGPEFLTYFQNEAQLDKSGLPSDRFFAERPEGSVSTLKIQRTQQEDSAVYLCASSIPSGASVDTQYFGPGTRLTVL.

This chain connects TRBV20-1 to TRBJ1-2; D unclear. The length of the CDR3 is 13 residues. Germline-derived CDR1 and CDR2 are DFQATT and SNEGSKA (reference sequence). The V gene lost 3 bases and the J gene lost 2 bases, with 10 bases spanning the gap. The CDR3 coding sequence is TGCAGTGCTAGCCTGCCTCGGAACTATGGCTACACCTTC. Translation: CSASLPRNYGYTF.

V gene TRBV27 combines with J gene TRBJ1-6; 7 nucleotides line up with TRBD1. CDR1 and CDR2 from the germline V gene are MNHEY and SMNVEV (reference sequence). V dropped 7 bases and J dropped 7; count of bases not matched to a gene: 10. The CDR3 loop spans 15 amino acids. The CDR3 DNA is TGTGCCAGCAATCCCGACAGGGCTAGAAATTCACCCCTCCACTTT. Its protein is CASNPDRARNSPLHF.